This T cell receptor beta chain appears in the sequencing data of a study of CD8 T cell repertoires and HIV-1 epitope variants. Worth noting for this clone: What it recognizes is unknown. The junction does not match germline at one end; this may be a read error.

The germline V gene encodes CDR1 SSHAT and CDR2 FNYEAQ (reference sequence). CDR3 length: 13 residues. Profiling relied on immunoSEQ multiplex PCR, and the TCRdb table lists in-frame clones only, not all of them. Here the sample spans 5,100 or so clones, 65% to 75% being singletons. The chain couples TRBV7-7 to TRBJ2-7; perhaps TRBD1 as D (6 bases). The material sequenced was cultured CD8+ T cells derived from PBMCs. The sequence derives from a male donor with HIV. The CDR3: CASSLGTTYEQYF. DNA for the CDR3: TGTGCTAGCAGCTTAGGGACAACCTACGAGCAGTACTTC.